Below are 13 T cell receptor beta chains sequenced from a single sample in a study of blood T cell repertoires in COVID-19. Generated by immunoSEQ multiplex PCR, the TCRdb table keeps only in-frame clones and is missing some. In the table there are 20,000 to 30,000 clones, 86% of which are singletons. Sequencing used peripheral blood. The receptors were sampled from a human donor with active COVID-19. The donor label of this sample is uncertain.

This sequence joins TRBV6-5 and TRBJ2-7, with D possibly matching TRBD1 (6 bases). Germline CDR1 MNHEY, CDR2 SVGAGI. The CDR3 sequence is 14 residues long. V dropped 4 bases and J dropped 3 bases, with 13 bases sitting between them. CDR3 in DNA: TGTGCCAGCAGTTTTGGAGACAGGTACTACGAGCAGTACTTC. Its protein product is CASSFGDRYYEQYF.

The chain joins TRBV3-1 (or the pseudogene TRBV3-2) to TRBJ2-6; 9 bases match TRBD1. This CDR3 has 17 amino acids. The J segment lost 2 bases and the V segment lost 3 bases, leaving 5 bases of the junction unmatched. CDR1 and CDR2 (germline): LGHDT, YNNKEL (reference sequence). CDR3: CASSHKQGAAGANVLTF. The DNA of the CDR3 is TGTGCCAGCAGCCATAAACAGGGGGCGGCTGGGGCCAACGTCCTGACTTTC.

This chain joins TRBV3-1 (or the pseudogene TRBV3-2) and TRBJ2-7; D unclear. The CDR3 length is 15 residues. The germline CDR1 and CDR2 sequences are LGHDT and YNNKEL (reference sequence). Trimming cost V 4 bases and J 3 bases, with 16 bases left between them. CDR3 DNA sequence: TGTGCCAGCAGCCGGTTCCCCTCCAGTGTCTACGAGCAGTACTTC. This translates into CASSRFPSSVYEQYF.

This clone was observed a handful of times. The chain links TRBV27 to TRBJ1-2, with D tentatively TRBD1 (6 bases). This CDR3 contains 13 residues. Germline-derived CDR1 and CDR2 are MNHEY and SMNVEV (reference sequence). V gave up 2 bases and J gave up 8 bases, with 12 bases separating them. CDR3 amino acids: CASSLSAGEGYTF. In DNA form, the CDR3 reads TGTGCCAGCAGTTTAAGCGCAGGGGAAGGCTACACCTTC.

The J gene is TRBJ2-1, the V gene TRBV12-3 or TRBV12-4; no reliable D call. V dropped 2 bases and J dropped 8 bases, with 7 bases sitting between them. This CDR3 is 12 amino acids long. Here the CDR3 reads CASSLIFHEQFF. The DNA for the CDR3 is TGTGCCAGCAGTTTAATCTTCCATGAGCAGTTCTTC.

This chain uses TRBV12-3 or TRBV12-4 with TRBJ2-7; possible D gene TRBD2, 6 bases. V was trimmed by 6 bases and J by 5 bases, leaving 14 bases between them. The CDR3 sequence is 13 residues long. CDR3 sequence: CASRLRGSDEQYF. The CDR3 DNA is TGTGCCAGCAGACTTCGGGGGAGCGACGAGCAGTACTTC.

The chain combines TRBV18 with TRBJ2-7, with a tentative D call TRBD1 (6 bases). This CDR3 region has 14 residues. Per the germline V gene, CDR1 is KGHSH and CDR2 is LQKENI. V dropped 9 bases and J dropped 1 base, with 16 bases sitting between them. The DNA for the CDR3 is TGTGCCAGTTCCCCGGGACAATGGTCCTACGAGCAGTACTTC. Residues: CASSPGQWSYEQYF.

This chain joins TRBV19 and TRBJ1-5; 7 bases match TRBD1. The V gene's germline CDR1 is LNHDA and CDR2 SQIVND (reference sequence). The ends lost 6 bases at V and 3 bases at J; junction bases unmatched: 8. This CDR3 is 15 amino acids long. The CDR3 bases are TGTGCCAGTAGAGAACAGGGGAGCTTCAATCAGCCCCAGCATTTT. Translating gives CASREQGSFNQPQHF.

The CDR3, as DNA: TGTGCCAGCGCAGTAGAAGATCAGGGCTATGGCTACACCTTC. It specifies CASAVEDQGYGYTF. The chain recombines TRBV7-3 with TRBJ1-2; D may be TRBD1 (5 bases). CDR1 is SGHTA and CDR2 is FQGTGA in the germline V gene. This CDR3 has 14 residues. V was shortened by 8 bases and J by 4 bases, with 17 bases between the two germline ends.

The rearrangement joins TRBV9 to TRBJ2-3, with TRBD2 matching over 7 bases. This CDR3 spans 14 amino acids. Germline CDR1 SGDLS, CDR2 YYNGEE. V gave up 4 bases and J gave up 1 base; unmatched junction bases: 3. The CDR3 protein is CASSPRGGTDTQYF. CDR3 in DNA: TGTGCCAGCAGCCCACGGGGGGGCACAGATACGCAGTATTTT.

This clone turned up a few times. This chain connects TRBV7-9 to TRBJ1-1; 11 nucleotides agree with TRBD1. The CDR3 is 14 amino acids. With 4 bases clipped from V and 4 bases from J, the junction kept 2 bases outside the gene matches. The germline CDR1 and CDR2 sequences are SEHNR and FQNEAQ (reference sequence). CDR3 coding DNA: TGTGCCAGCAGCTGGGGACAGGGGGGCACTGAAGCTTTCTTT. This translates into CASSWGQGGTEAFF.

The V gene is TRBV6-5, the J gene TRBJ2-5, with 9 bases fitting TRBD2. Germline loops: CDR1 MNHEY, CDR2 SVGAGI. CDR3 length equals 13 residues. V trimming: 5 bases; J trimming: 4 bases; junction bases outside the gene matches: 2. Written as DNA, the CDR3 is TGTGCCAGCAGTCTACTAGCGGGAGAGACCCAGTACTTC. It specifies CASSLLAGETQYF.

The chain combines TRBV6-5 with TRBJ2-7, with 7 nucleotides matching TRBD1. V was pared by 2 bases and J by 12 bases, with 13 bases of the junction left unmatched. Germline assignment: CDR1 MNHEY and CDR2 SVGAGI. This CDR3 comprises 14 residues. The DNA of the CDR3 is TGTGCCAGCAGTTACGCCCCTGGACAGGCCACCATGTACTTC. Its translation is CASSYAPGQATMYF.